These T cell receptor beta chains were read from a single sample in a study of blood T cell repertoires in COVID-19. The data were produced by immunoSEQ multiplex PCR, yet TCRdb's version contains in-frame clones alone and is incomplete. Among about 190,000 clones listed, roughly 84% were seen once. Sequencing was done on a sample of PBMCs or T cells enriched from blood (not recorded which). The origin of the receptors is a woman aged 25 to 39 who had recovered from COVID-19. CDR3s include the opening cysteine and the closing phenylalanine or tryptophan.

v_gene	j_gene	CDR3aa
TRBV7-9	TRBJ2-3	CASSLVERPFAATDTQYF
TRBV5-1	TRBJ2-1	CASSFTGGSYNEQFF
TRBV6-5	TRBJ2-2	CASSYGRGNTGELFF
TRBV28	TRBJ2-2	CASSRRSTGTGELFF
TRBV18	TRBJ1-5	CASSPPSGIQGNQPQHF
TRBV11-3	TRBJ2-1	CASSLGTSRMSSYNEQFF
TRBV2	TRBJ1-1	CASSARQGPPSNTEAFF
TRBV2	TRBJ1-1	CASSRQGPEAFF
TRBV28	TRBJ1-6	CASSSLGPSSPLHF
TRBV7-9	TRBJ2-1	CASSTILPRGQQNINEQFF
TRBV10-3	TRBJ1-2	CAISESYGGGRSNYGYTF
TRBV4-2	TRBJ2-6	CASSQGGTGGSSGANVLTF
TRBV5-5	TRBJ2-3	CASSTSDRFLTDTQYF
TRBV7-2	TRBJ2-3	CASSLSAGADTQYF
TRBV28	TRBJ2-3	CASKTSGGAYVTQYF
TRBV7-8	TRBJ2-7	CASSLAEAYEQYF
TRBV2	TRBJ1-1	CASGGWDRGQAFF
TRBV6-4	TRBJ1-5	CAAGGVCCNQPQHF
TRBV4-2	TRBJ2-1	CASSHPGQGADEQFF
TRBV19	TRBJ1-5	CASSIAGTVRNQPQHF
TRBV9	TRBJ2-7	CASSVRQGFGEQYF
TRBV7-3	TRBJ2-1	CASSLIGGRAYNEQFF
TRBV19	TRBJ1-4	CASKGGRYEDEKLFF
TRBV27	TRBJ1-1	CASRATGQGRGTEAFF
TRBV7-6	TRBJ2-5	CASSQYRRGVGETQYF
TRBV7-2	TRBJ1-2	CASTRQGWYGYTF
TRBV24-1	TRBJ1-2	CATSDTDRGHGYTF
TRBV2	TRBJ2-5	CASSVLAGEETQYF